These 31 T cell receptor beta chains came from one sample sequenced in a study of T cell repertoires in cytomegalovirus infection. TCRdb passed the reads through MiXCR, listing each CDR3 protein once. This table has about 160,000 distinct CDR3 sequences, about a fifth appearing once. Their recognized antigens are unknown. This specimen consisted of CD8+ T cells from cultured PBMCs, obtained from culture after CMV antigen stimulation. The receptors come from a human donor in good health (CMV status not recorded). Some clones in this sample may be carry-over from other donors' samples.

The chain combines TRBV7-2 with TRBJ2-1, with D tentatively TRBD1 (5 bases). Germline V CDR1 and CDR2: SGHTA, FQGNSA. This CDR3 contains 15 residues. Trimming took off 1 base at V and 8 bases at J, with 15 bases between the two ends. CDR3 residues: CASSLGTSFGDEQFF. DNA of the CDR3: TGTGCCAGCAGCTTAGGGACATCTTTCGGCGATGAGCAGTTCTTC. The whole variable domain, filled in from reference TRBV7-2 and TRBJ2-1, reads GAGVSQSPSNKVTEKGKDVELRCDPISGHTALYWYRQSLGQGLEFLIYFQGNSAPDKSGLPSDRFSAERTGGSVSTLTIQRTQQEDSAVYLCASSLGTSFGDEQFFGPGTRLTVL.

The chain recombines TRBV7-3 with TRBJ2-1; D possibly corresponds to TRBD1 (5 bases). The CDR3 runs to 13 residues. Germline CDR1 SGHTA, CDR2 FQGTGA. Trimming left V 2 bases short and J 8 bases short, with 10 bases between. Here the CDR3 DNA reads TGTGCCAGCAGCTTAGCAGGGAACCATGAGCAGTTCTTC. It codes for CASSLAGNHEQFF. The variable domain in full, with the rest retrieved from reference TRBV7-3 and TRBJ2-1, is GAGVSQTPSNKVTEKGKYVELRCDPISGHTALYWYRQSLGQGPEFLIYFQGTGAADDSGLPNDRFFAVRPEGSVSTLKIQRTERGDSAVYLCASSLAGNHEQFFGPGTRLTVL.

The CDR3 DNA follows: TGTGCCAGCAGTGGCGGGGGGGCAGGAAGGAATGAGCAGTTCTTC. This sequence encodes CASSGGGAGRNEQFF. The chain has TRBV7-9 and TRBJ2-1; 9 bases match TRBD2. The germline V gene has CDR1 SEHNR and CDR2 FQNEAQ (reference sequence). Trimming at V came to 6 bases and at J to 7 bases, leaving 10 bases not matched to a gene. The CDR3 runs to 15 residues.

This clonotype turned up a few times. The chain joins TRBV6-8 to TRBJ2-3; D perhaps matches TRBD2 (5 bases). V lost 7 bases and J 1 base, leaving 12 bases between the germline ends. CDR1 and CDR2 from the germline V gene are MNHGY and SAAAGT. This CDR3 contains 14 residues. CDR3: CASKEVVGTDTQYF. In nucleotides, the CDR3 is TGTGCCAGCAAGGAGGTTGTTGGCACAGATACGCAGTATTTT.

This clonotype was seen just once. This chain uses TRBV7-2 with TRBJ2-2, with 8 bases matching TRBD1. The CDR3 sequence is 13 residues long. The V and J ends lost 4 bases and 7 bases, in that order; junction bases with no gene match: 2. Germline CDR1 SGHTA, CDR2 FQGNSA. The CDR3 nucleotides are TGTGCCAGCAGCTACGGACAGGGCGGGGAGCTGTTTTTT. As protein: CASSYGQGGELFF.

This rearrangement joins TRBV20-1 to TRBJ1-1; TRBD1 might be the D (5 bases). Germline V gives CDR1 DFQATT, CDR2 SNEGSKA (reference sequence). The CDR3 contains 13 residues. V lost 6 bases and J 1 base, leaving 12 bases between the germline ends. The CDR3 bases are TGCAGTGCCCCCCGAAGGGGGAACACTGAAGCTTTCTTT. Residues: CSAPRRGNTEAFF.

This chain links TRBV7-9 with TRBJ1-2, with D maybe TRBD1 (5 bases). The CDR3 loop spans 15 amino acids. The V gene's germline CDR1 is SEHNR and CDR2 FQNEAQ (reference sequence). The V end was cut by 0 bases, the J end by 5 bases, with 13 bases between. The CDR3 sequence: CASSLADSLGYGYTF. The CDR3 DNA reads TGTGCCAGCAGCTTAGCTGACAGCCTGGGATATGGCTACACCTTC. Full variable domain (outside the CDR3, taken from reference TRBV7-9 and TRBJ1-2): DTGVSQNPRHKITKRGQNVTFRCDPISEHNRLYWYRQTLGQGPEFLTYFQNEAQLEKSRLLSDRFSAERPKGSFSTLEIQRTEQGDSAMYLCASSLADSLGYGYTFGSGTRLTVV.

In regard to this clonotype: The junction differs from germline at one of its ends, possibly a read error. The CDR3, as DNA: TGTGCCAGCTTACAGGGGGCTTCCAAAAACAGTCAGTACTTC. This gives the protein CASLQGASKNSQYF. This chain connects TRBV6-1 to TRBJ2-4, with 9 bases matching TRBD1. This CDR3 is built from 14 residues. Germline values: CDR1 MNHNS, CDR2 SASEGT.

This clonotype was seen only once. The chain links TRBV2 to TRBJ2-1; 7 bases agree with TRBD2. V dropped 6 bases and J dropped 5; count of bases not matched to a gene: 13. CDR1 and CDR2 from the germline V gene are SNHLY and FYNNEI. CDR3 size: 16 residues. Here the CDR3 reads CASSATSLGFHNEQFF. CDR3 nucleotide sequence: TGTGCCAGCAGCGCGACTAGCCTGGGGTTTCACAATGAGCAGTTCTTC.

The chain carries TRBV6-2 or TRBV6-3 and TRBJ1-1; TRBD1 might be the D (6 bases). Trimming removed 6 bases at V and 12 bases at J, with 17 bases between. CDR1 is MNHEY, CDR2 SVGEGT, per germline. The CDR3 length is 12 residues. The CDR3 DNA is TGTGCCAGCAGGCAACCACAGGGCCCGTCTTTCTTT. This sequence encodes CASRQPQGPSFF.

The rearrangement uses TRBV7-9 and TRBJ2-2; possibly TRBD1 for D (6 bases). The CDR3 runs to 15 residues. Germline CDR1 SEHNR, CDR2 FQNEAQ (reference sequence). Trimming shortened V by 8 bases and J by 1 base, and 14 bases separated the two germline ends. CDR3 in amino acids: CASSYLGQNTGELFF. In DNA form, the CDR3 reads TGTGCCAGCTCCTACCTGGGACAGAACACCGGGGAGCTGTTTTTT.

The V and J genes are TRBV7-2 and TRBJ2-1, with D possibly being TRBD2 (6 bases). The CDR3 has 15 residues. CDR1 is SGHTA and CDR2 is FQGNSA in the germline V gene. Trimming took 0 bases from V and 8 from J, leaving 14 bases between them. Here the CDR3 reads CASSLARGGADEQFF. The CDR3 region has the DNA TGTGCCAGCAGCTTAGCGCGGGGCGGGGCCGATGAGCAGTTCTTC.

This clonotype has only a few counts. A much larger clone is a single base away; this may be a read error. The chain has TRBV27 and TRBJ2-7; D unclear. The CDR3 is 16 amino acids. In germline, CDR1 is MNHEY, CDR2 SMNVEV (reference sequence). The DNA for the CDR3 is TGTGTCAGCAGTCCGGCCGGGCAGGCAAATAGCTACGAGCAGTACTTC. Translated, it gives CVSSPAGQANSYEQYF.

This clonotype was seen only a few times. The chain is built from TRBV4-1 and TRBJ1-1; 7 bases agree with TRBD1. V lost 4 bases, J lost 5 bases, and 10 bases stayed unmatched. Germline CDR1 is MGHRA and CDR2 is YSYEKL. The CDR3 has 15 residues. CDR3 sequence: CASSPEGRGLTEAFF. The CDR3 nucleotides read TGCGCCAGCAGCCCCGAGGGTAGGGGGCTAACTGAAGCTTTCTTT.

This clonotype was recorded once. CDR3 residues: CATSDFPDAEGYTF. The CDR3 coding sequence is TGTGCCACCAGTGATTTCCCCGACGCCGAGGGCTACACCTTC. The chain recombines TRBV24-1 with TRBJ1-2; D remains ambiguous. CDR1 KGHDR and CDR2 SFDVKD come from the germline V gene. CDR3 length equals 14 residues. V was shortened by 1 base and J by 8 bases, with 13 bases between the two germline ends.

The V gene is TRBV19, the J gene TRBJ2-4; 10 nucleotides align to TRBD2. The length of the CDR3 is 17 residues. CDR1 is LNHDA, CDR2 SQIVND, per germline (reference sequence). Trimming removed 5 bases from V and 4 bases from J; junction bases left unmatched: 11. CDR3 nucleotides: TGTGCCAGTAGTCCCACAACTAGCGGGGATTTTAAAAACATTCAGTACTTC. Translated: CASSPTTSGDFKNIQYF. The full variable domain, with the rest looked up from reference TRBV19 and TRBJ2-4, is DGGITQSPKYLFRKEGQNVTLSCEQNLNHDAMYWYRQDPGQGLRLIYYSQIVNDFQKGDIAEGYSVSREKKESFPLTVTSAQKNPTAFYLCASSPTTSGDFKNIQYFGAGTRLSVL.

This clonotype was observed a few times. The DNA of the CDR3 is TGTGCCAGCAGTCCCCCCGGACACCCGAATCAGCCCCAGCATTTT. This codes for CASSPPGHPNQPQHF. The chain employs TRBV6-2 or TRBV6-3 and TRBJ1-5; D may be TRBD1 (5 bases). CDR1 and CDR2 (germline): MNHEY, SVGEGT. This CDR3 contains 15 residues. The germline V and J ends were trimmed by 5 bases and 4 bases, with 15 bases remaining between them.

V is TRBV4-3 and J is TRBJ1-3, with 9 bases that match TRBD1. Per germline, CDR1 LGHNA and CDR2 YSLEER. The CDR3 has 19 amino acids. With V trimmed by 0 bases and J by 3 bases, 12 bases remained unmatched. The CDR3 nucleotides are TGCGCCAGCAGCCAAGAAACCTTGGGGACAGGGCCGTTTGGAAACACCATATATTTT. Protein sequence: CASSQETLGTGPFGNTIYF.

This clonotype was counted between two and nine times. The chain recombines TRBV6-5 with TRBJ1-5; D gene unclear. Per germline, CDR1 MNHEY and CDR2 SVGAGI. The CDR3 loop spans 13 amino acids. The V gene lost 2 bases and the J gene lost 0 bases, with 2 bases spanning the gap. The CDR3 DNA is TGTGCCAGCAGTTACAATAGCAATCAGCCCCAGCATTTT. It specifies CASSYNSNQPQHF.

This clonotype came up a few times. The V and J genes are TRBV7-2 and TRBJ2-3; 8 bases are a match to TRBD2. The germline V gene has CDR1 SGHTA and CDR2 FQGNSA. This CDR3 spans 16 amino acids. After removal of 2 bases from V and 1 base from J, the junction contained 5 bases not matched to a gene. The CDR3 DNA reads TGTGCCAGCAGCTTAAGGGGTAGCGGGGGCACAGATACGCAGTATTTT. Its translation is CASSLRGSGGTDTQYF.

The chain combines TRBV6-1 with TRBJ2-3; D remains ambiguous. The CDR3 has 14 amino acids. Trimming stripped 3 bases from V and 2 bases from J, with 9 bases between. Per the germline V gene, CDR1 is MNHNS and CDR2 is SASEGT. The CDR3 DNA is TGTGCCAGCAGTGACCCAGTTACCACAGATACGCAGTATTTT. Protein product: CASSDPVTTDTQYF.

This clonotype was seen repeatedly, ten times or more. The chain combines TRBV27 with TRBJ1-6, with 7 bases matching TRBD1. Germline trimming cut 8 bases from V and 8 bases from J; bases unmatched to any gene: 12. Germline-derived CDR1 and CDR2 are MNHEY and SMNVEV (reference sequence). The CDR3 sequence is 15 residues long. The CDR3 protein is CASGKGAGVYSPLHF. CDR3 sequence (DNA): TGTGCCAGCGGAAAGGGGGCAGGGGTGTATTCACCCCTCCACTTT.

The chain joins TRBV7-2 to TRBJ1-1, with D possibly matching TRBD1 (5 bases). The V gene lost 4 bases and the J gene lost 5 bases, with 11 bases spanning the gap. CDR3 size: 13 residues. Looked up from germline, CDR1 is SGHTA and CDR2 is FQGNSA. CDR3 DNA sequence: TGTGCCAGCAGCTGGGGGACTAAGACTGAAGCTTTCTTT. This translates into CASSWGTKTEAFF.

There are a few counts of this clonotype. The chain joins TRBV7-8 to TRBJ1-3, with 7 positions matching TRBD1. Germline assignment: CDR1 SGHVS and CDR2 FQNEAQ. After removal of 5 bases from V and 0 bases from J, the junction contained 7 bases not matched to a gene. The CDR3 loop spans 16 amino acids. The CDR3 sequence: CASSTETGTSGNTIYF. CDR3 sequence (DNA): TGTGCCAGCAGCACCGAGACAGGGACCTCTGGAAACACCATATATTTT.

The chain is built from TRBV7-8 and TRBJ2-5; 10 bases agree with TRBD2. There are 14 residues in the CDR3. The V segment lost 5 bases and the J segment 2 bases; nucleotides outside the gene matches: 2. CDR1 and CDR2 (germline): SGHVS, FQNEAQ. The CDR3 spells CASSILAGQETQYF. DNA of the CDR3: TGTGCCAGCAGCATACTAGCGGGACAAGAGACCCAGTACTTC.

This clonotype came up many times. This chain connects TRBV2 to TRBJ1-1, with no clear D. The length of the CDR3 is 13 residues. The germline V and J ends were trimmed by 10 bases and 4 bases, with 16 bases remaining between them. The germline gives CDR1 SNHLY, CDR2 FYNNEI. DNA for the CDR3: TGTGCCAACAAGCGAGAGGGAGCCACTGAAGCTTTCTTT. This encodes CANKREGATEAFF.

This chain uses TRBV27 with TRBJ1-2, with D possibly being TRBD1 (6 bases). The CDR3 covers 16 residues. The V and J ends lost 3 bases and 2 bases respectively, with 16 bases between them. Germline V gene lookup returns CDR1 MNHEY and CDR2 SMNVEV (reference sequence). The CDR3 region has the DNA TGTGCCAGCAGTTTGGCGGGGGCCGTACCCAACTATGGCTACACCTTC. It codes for CASSLAGAVPNYGYTF.

V gene TRBV4-3 combines with J gene TRBJ1-6; TRBD1 aligns across 8 bases. V lost 4 bases and J lost 6; bases outside the gene matches: 5. The CDR3 is made up of 15 amino acids. Germline V CDR1 and CDR2: LGHNA, YSLEER. The CDR3 region is CASSPAGQANSPLHF. The CDR3 nucleotides are TGCGCCAGCAGCCCTGCGGGACAGGCTAATTCACCCCTCCACTTT.

The gene calls are TRBV6-5 and TRBJ2-1; tentative D call: TRBD2 (5 bases). Between the trimmed V and J ends, which lost 0 bases and 0 bases, there was a span of 9 bases. From germline, CDR1 is MNHEY and CDR2 SVGAGI. The CDR3 has 16 residues. CDR3 sequence reads: CASSYSTSSSYNEQFF. The CDR3 DNA reads as TGTGCCAGCAGTTACTCAACTAGTAGCTCCTACAATGAGCAGTTCTTC.

A few counts support this clonotype. The CDR3 bases are TGTGCCAGCAGCTTACAAGTCTACCAGCCCCAGCATTTT. It specifies CASSLQVYQPQHF. This chain connects TRBV7-2 to TRBJ1-5, with D uncertain. V lost 2 bases and J 7 bases, leaving 9 bases between the germline ends. This CDR3 comprises 13 residues. From germline, CDR1 is SGHTA and CDR2 FQGNSA.

The chain uses TRBV7-2 and TRBJ2-7; 7 bases match TRBD1. In germline, CDR1 is SGHTA, CDR2 FQGNSA. The CDR3 has 14 amino acids. Trimming cost V 8 bases and J 0 bases; bases outside gene matches: 7. CDR3 loop: CASGPDRHSYEQYF. Here the CDR3 DNA reads TGTGCCAGCGGCCCGGACAGGCACTCCTACGAGCAGTACTTC.